This T cell receptor beta chain was obtained from a study of blood T cell repertoires in COVID-19 (TCRdb year 2020). Study-wide context: Collaborator samples came from the United States, Italy and Spain and covered acute and convalescent phases of COVID-19. The prospective study material was composed of cDNA or gDNA derived from T cells, B-cell-depleted T cells, or PBMCs. Deeply sampled blood TCRbeta repertoires from subjects exposed to, actively infected with, or recovered from COVID-19 were included in the dataset. The repertoires were released in a freely available public database intended as a resource for research on the immune response to SARS-CoV-2. Samples were obtained from the ongoing ImmuneRACE study (first 160 participants) and from over a thousand subjects provided by 6 global collaborators. Nearly every sample came with metadata listing a de-identified subject ID, COVID-19 status, age in years and sex. HLA class I and class II types, where available, came from metadata supplied by the sample provider rather than from assay-based typing.

Whole blood was collected in K2EDTA tubes by collaborating institutions according to the institutions' own protocols. For TCRbeta analysis, collaborators shipped samples in one of three forms: frozen whole blood, isolated PBMCs, or DNA extracted from either of those sample types. TCRbeta CDR3 regions were amplified from genomic DNA using the immunoSEQ Assay, a bias-controlled multiplex PCR. On the study's bioinformatics: Nucleated cell counts per sample were estimated from amplification of reference gene primers within the assay. To quantify the absolute abundance of each unique TCRbeta CDR3 rearrangement, sequence reads were collapsed and filtered. For each sample, productive Simpson clonality was calculated as the square root of Simpson's diversity index across productive rearrangements. Sourced from immuneACCESS, this table was stored by TCRdb with only in-frame sequences that have V and J called. A share of the clones is absent; for the studies checked, an unresolved V gene accounts for under half, and the remainder has no known explanation. V and J calls and clone size are as listed in that table; D and trimming were resolved from the DNA. The sample records approximately 14,000 clones, around 78% of which are singletons. The ten largest clonotypes hold 15% to 20% of the sample.

The CDR3 spans 14 residues, from the cysteine through the phenylalanine. The retained sequence is limited to the CDR3, 42 bases, with the frame set at the first base. V was cut back by 4 bases and J by 5 bases, leaving a gap of 14 bases between them. CDR1 and CDR2 were assigned from the germline V gene as SGHDN and FVKESK. As regards this clone: Its antigen target is currently unknown. Base qualities are not at hand, and no much larger clone is one base apart.

Here is what the overall study found, with its caveats: Clinical and demographic metadata were provided uncurated, with the amount varying by source and participant.

Sequencing was carried out using peripheral blood. This TCR was sampled from a man aged 40-55 years with active or convalescent COVID-19. The chain is made from TRBV14 and TRBJ1-1, with the D gene not clear enough to name. CDR3 region: CASSLGQTATEAFF. The DNA sequence follows: TGTGCCAGCAGCCTGGGCCAGACGGCGACTGAAGCTTTCTTT.